The 7 T cell receptor beta chains below come from one sample, sequenced in a study of cytomegalovirus exposure and HLA in healthy donors. This PCR relied on a set of 60 Vbeta primers and 13 Jbeta primers. Profiling relied on immunoSEQ multiplex PCR, and the TCRdb table lists in-frame clones only, not all of them. The table lists around 210,000 clones. The specimen sequenced was PBMCs. These receptors came from a woman in her twenties or thirties in good health and CMV-seropositive.

The chain employs TRBV5-1 and TRBJ2-7; possible D gene TRBD1, 5 bases. This CDR3 spans 14 amino acids. V was cut by 2 bases and J by 1 base, with 10 bases left in between. Per germline, CDR1 SGHRS and CDR2 YFSETQ. The CDR3 DNA is TGCGCCAGCAGCTTCTCTGGGGCTTCCTACGAGCAGTACTTC. Protein product: CASSFSGASYEQYF.

The chain has TRBV28 and TRBJ2-7; D not resolved. CDR3 length: 12 residues. Germline CDR1 and CDR2: MDHEN and SYDVKM. Trimming cost V 3 bases and J 2 bases, with 5 bases left between them. The CDR3 DNA reads as TGTGCCAGCAGTTTTAGTACCTACGAGCAGTACTTC. Translated, it gives CASSFSTYEQYF.

The V call is TRBV4-1, the J call TRBJ1-1; no firm D call. Germline V lookup: CDR1 MGHRA, CDR2 YSYEKL. Deletions cut 4 bases from V and 0 bases from J, with 9 bases between. The CDR3 spans 14 residues. CDR3: CASSPTSVNTEAFF. Here the CDR3 DNA reads TGCGCCAGCAGCCCAACCTCGGTGAACACTGAAGCTTTCTTT.

V and J are TRBV21-1 and TRBJ2-7; the DNA was not used to check the table's D call, TRBD1. TRBV21-1 counts as a pseudogene. The CDR3 runs 16 residues. The CDR3: CASSNSKPGTAYEQYF. The CDR3 DNA sequence: TGTGCCAGCAGCAACTCGAAACCCGGGACAGCCTACGAGCAGTACTTC.

J is TRBJ2-1 and V is TRBV18; 7 bases map to TRBD2. Germline-derived CDR1 and CDR2 are KGHSH and LQKENI. V was pared by 3 bases and J by 9 bases, with 2 bases of the junction left unmatched. The CDR3 spans 12 residues. CDR3 in amino acids: CASSPTSAEQFF. CDR3 nucleotides: TGTGCCAGCTCACCCACTAGCGCTGAGCAGTTCTTC.

The V call is TRBV11-3, the J call TRBJ2-2, with TRBD1 matching over 7 bases. CDR1 SGHNT and CDR2 YENEEA come from the germline V gene. CDR3 length equals 14 residues. V trimming: 4 bases; J trimming: 6 bases; junction bases outside the gene matches: 5. DNA of the CDR3: TGTGCCAGCAGCTCGAGACAGGGTTCCGGGGAGCTGTTTTTT. This codes for CASSSRQGSGELFF.

This chain uses TRBV28 with TRBJ1-1; weak D call: TRBD1 (5 bases). The CDR3 loop spans 12 amino acids. The germline gives CDR1 MDHEN, CDR2 SYDVKM. Trimming took off 7 bases at V and 3 bases at J, with 9 bases between the two ends. The CDR3 nucleotides are TGTGCCAGCAACGGGGGGGACACTGAAGCTTTCTTT. Protein: CASNGGDTEAFF.